These T cell receptor beta chains were read from a single sample in a study of T cell changes during pregnancy in multiple sclerosis. Using immunoSEQ multiplex PCR, the repertoire was profiled, and TCRdb retains in-frame clones only, with some absent. This table has approximately 43,000 clones, 80% to 95% appearing once. This specimen was CD8+ T cells from peripheral blood mononuclear cells, taken after pregnancy. These receptors came from a female donor with multiple sclerosis, enrolled in a pregnancy study. CDR3s include the opening cysteine and the closing phenylalanine or tryptophan. D genes are given only for firm matches. Clone sizes are given selectively: once, few, many, or a class where the clone is expanded.

TRBV5-4,NA,TRBD2,TRBJ2-3,CASSLWGGSTDTQYF,TGTGCCAGCAGCTTGTGGGGGGGGAGCACAGATACGCAGTATTTT
TRBV2,NA,NA,TRBJ1-4,CASSDGNEKLFF,TGTGCCAGCAGTGACGGGAATGAAAAACTGTTTTTT
TRBV21-1,NA,NA,TRBJ1-3,CASSTALPRPLVGTGLGNTIYF,TGTGCCAGCAGCACCGCGCTCCCACGGCCCCTGGTCGGGACAGGGTTAGGAAACACCATATATTTT
TRBV7-8,NA,TRBD1,TRBJ1-2,CASSGGTGHSYGYTF,TGTGCCAGCAGCGGGGGGACAGGGCATTCCTATGGCTACACCTTC
TRBV2,NA,TRBD1,TRBJ2-2,CASSEPDRSGELFF,TGTGCCAGCAGTGAACCGGACAGGTCCGGGGAGCTGTTTTTT
TRBV7-6,once,NA,TRBJ1-1,CASSLPPFGVANTEAFF,TGTGCCAGCAGCTTACCCCCTTTCGGTGTCGCGAACACTGAAGCTTTCTTT
TRBV7-2,NA,NA,TRBJ2-1,CASSSQPGLGIF,TGTGCCAGCAGCTCCCAACCGGGACTTGGCATCTTC
TRBV7-9,NA,TRBD1,TRBJ1-1,CASSARDRVTGEAFF,TGTGCCAGCAGCGCCCGGGACAGGGTGACGGGTGAAGCTTTCTTT
TRBV5-1,NA,TRBD1,TRBJ1-3,CASRNNRGAGNTIYF,TGCGCCAGCAGAAATAACAGGGGGGCTGGAAACACCATATATTTT
TRBV6-4,NA,NA,TRBJ2-7,CASSEAGSGSYEQYF,TGTGCCAGCAGTGAGGCAGGTTCAGGATCCTACGAGCAGTACTTC
TRBV5-4,NA,TRBD1,TRBJ2-3,CASSQQGYYTQYF,TGTGCCAGCAGCCAACAGGGGTACTACACGCAGTATTTT
TRBV10-3,NA,TRBD1,TRBJ2-3,CAISESQGADTQYF,TGTGCCATCAGTGAGTCGCAGGGGGCAGATACGCAGTATTTT
TRBV7-9,NA,TRBD1,TRBJ1-1,CASSLDKGTVEAFF,TGTGCCAGCAGCTTAGATAAAGGGACAGTTGAAGCTTTCTTT
TRBV7-9,NA,NA,TRBJ1-1,CASSQGYTNTEAFF,TGTGCCAGCAGCCAGGGTTATACGAACACTGAAGCTTTCTTT
TRBV9,NA,TRBD1,TRBJ1-1,CASSDGTGTEAFF,TGTGCCAGCAGCGATGGGACAGGCACTGAAGCTTTCTTT
TRBV11-2,NA,NA,TRBJ2-2,CASSLLDNTGELFF,TGTGCCAGCAGCTTGCTAGACAACACCGGGGAGCTGTTTTTT
TRBV28,NA,TRBD2,TRBJ2-1,CASSRLTSGYNEQFF,TGTGCCAGCAGTCGACTGACTAGCGGATACAATGAGCAGTTCTTC
TRBV7-8,NA,TRBD2,TRBJ2-5,CASSGQSGRVLETQYF,TGTGCCAGCAGCGGACAGAGCGGGAGAGTTTTAGAGACCCAGTACTTC
TRBV15,NA,TRBD2,TRBJ2-3,CATSRLAGRTDTQYF,TGTGCCACCAGTAGACTAGCGGGTCGCACAGATACGCAGTATTTT
TRBV6-5,NA,NA,TRBJ2-2,CASSYGHNTGELFF,TGTGCCAGCAGTTACGGGCACAACACCGGGGAGCTGTTTTTT
TRBV5-4,NA,NA,TRBJ2-7,CASSLAQTGYEQYF,TGTGCCAGCAGCTTGGCCCAAACAGGGTACGAGCAGTACTTC
TRBV4-1,NA,NA,TRBJ2-1,CASSPLALGRNEQFF,TGCGCCAGCAGCCCCTTAGCGTTAGGAAGGAATGAGCAGTTCTTC
TRBV4-3,NA,TRBD1,TRBJ1-2,CASSLDGQGPPHGYTF,TGCGCCAGCAGCCTTGACGGACAGGGGCCTCCCCATGGCTACACCTTC
TRBV6-4,NA,TRBD2,TRBJ2-3,CASSDGSGGSTDTQYF,TGTGCCAGCAGTGACGGGAGCGGGGGGTCCACAGATACGCAGTATTTT
TRBV11-2,once,TRBD2,TRBJ2-2,CASSSKRGGTGELFF,TGTGCCAGCAGCTCGAAGCGGGGGGGGACCGGGGAGCTGTTTTTT
TRBV12-5,NA,NA,TRBJ2-2,CASGFSGPSGELFF,TGTGCTAGTGGTTTCTCAGGGCCGTCCGGGGAGCTGTTTTTT